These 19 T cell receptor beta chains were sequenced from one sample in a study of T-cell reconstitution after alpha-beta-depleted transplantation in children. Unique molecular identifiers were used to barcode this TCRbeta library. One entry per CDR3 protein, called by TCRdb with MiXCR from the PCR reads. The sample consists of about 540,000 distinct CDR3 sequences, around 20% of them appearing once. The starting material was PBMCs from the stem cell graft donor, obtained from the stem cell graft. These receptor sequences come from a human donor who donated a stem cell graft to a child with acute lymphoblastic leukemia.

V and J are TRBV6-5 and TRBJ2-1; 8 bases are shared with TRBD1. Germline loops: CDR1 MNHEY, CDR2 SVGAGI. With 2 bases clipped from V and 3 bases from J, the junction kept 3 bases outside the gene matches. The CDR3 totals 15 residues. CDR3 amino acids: CASSYDGQGYNEQFF. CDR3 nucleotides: TGTGCCAGCAGTTACGACGGACAGGGCTACAATGAGCAGTTCTTC.

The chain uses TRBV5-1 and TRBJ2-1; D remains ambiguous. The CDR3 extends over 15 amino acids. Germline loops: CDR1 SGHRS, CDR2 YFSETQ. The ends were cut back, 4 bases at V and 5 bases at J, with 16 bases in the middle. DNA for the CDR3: TGCGCCAGCAGCAACGGTCATCCGCTGAACAATGAGCAGTTCTTC. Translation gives CASSNGHPLNNEQFF.

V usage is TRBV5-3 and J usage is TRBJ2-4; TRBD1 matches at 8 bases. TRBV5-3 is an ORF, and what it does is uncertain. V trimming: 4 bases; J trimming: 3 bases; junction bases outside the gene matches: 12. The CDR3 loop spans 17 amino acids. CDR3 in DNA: TGTGCCAGAAGCCCGCGAGGGGGACAGGTAAACAAAAACATTCAGTACTTC. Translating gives CARSPRGGQVNKNIQYF.

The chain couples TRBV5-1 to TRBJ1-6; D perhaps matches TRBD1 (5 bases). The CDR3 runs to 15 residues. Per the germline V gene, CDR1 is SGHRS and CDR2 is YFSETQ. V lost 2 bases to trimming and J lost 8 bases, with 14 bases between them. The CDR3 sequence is CASSLTPGRDSPLHF. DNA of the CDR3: TGCGCCAGCAGCTTAACACCAGGGAGAGATTCACCCCTCCACTTT.

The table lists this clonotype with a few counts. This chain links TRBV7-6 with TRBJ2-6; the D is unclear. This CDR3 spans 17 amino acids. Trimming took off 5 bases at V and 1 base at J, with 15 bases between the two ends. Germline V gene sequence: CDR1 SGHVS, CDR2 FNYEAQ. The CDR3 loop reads CASSPLGWGSGANVLTF. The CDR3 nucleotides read TGTGCCAGCAGCCCCCTCGGCTGGGGTTCTGGGGCCAACGTCCTGACTTTC.

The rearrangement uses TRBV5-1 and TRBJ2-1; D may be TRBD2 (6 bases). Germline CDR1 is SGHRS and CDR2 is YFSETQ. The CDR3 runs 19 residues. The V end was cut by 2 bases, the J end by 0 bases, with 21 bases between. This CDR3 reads CASSFSVLAPLSSYNEQFF. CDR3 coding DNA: TGCGCCAGCAGCTTTTCGGTCCTAGCGCCCCTGAGCTCCTACAATGAGCAGTTCTTC.

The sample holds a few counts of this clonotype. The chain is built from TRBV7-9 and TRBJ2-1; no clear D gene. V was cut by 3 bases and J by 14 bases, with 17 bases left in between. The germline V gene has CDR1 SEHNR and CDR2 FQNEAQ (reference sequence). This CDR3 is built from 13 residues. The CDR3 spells CASSFLMDPKEFF. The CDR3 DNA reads TGTGCCAGCAGCTTCCTTATGGACCCAAAGGAGTTCTTC.

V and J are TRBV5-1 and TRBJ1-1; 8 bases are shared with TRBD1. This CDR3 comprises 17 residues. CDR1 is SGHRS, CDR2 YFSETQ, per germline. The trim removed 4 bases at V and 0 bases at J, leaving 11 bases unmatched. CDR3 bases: TGCGCCAGCAGCACTGGACAGGGAGAGCTATTGAACACTGAAGCTTTCTTT. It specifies CASSTGQGELLNTEAFF. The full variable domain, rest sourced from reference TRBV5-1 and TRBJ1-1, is KAGVTQTPRYLIKTRGQQVTLSCSPISGHRSVSWYQQTPGQGLQFLFEYFSETQRNKGNFPGRFSGRQFSNSRSEMNVSTLELGDSALYLCASSTGQGELLNTEAFFGQGTRLTVV.

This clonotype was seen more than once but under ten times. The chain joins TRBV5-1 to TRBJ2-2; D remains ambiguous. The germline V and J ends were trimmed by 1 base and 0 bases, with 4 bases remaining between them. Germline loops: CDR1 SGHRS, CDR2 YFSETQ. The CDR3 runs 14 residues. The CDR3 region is CASSLRTNTGELFF. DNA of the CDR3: TGCGCCAGCAGCTTGCGTACGAACACCGGGGAGCTGTTTTTT.

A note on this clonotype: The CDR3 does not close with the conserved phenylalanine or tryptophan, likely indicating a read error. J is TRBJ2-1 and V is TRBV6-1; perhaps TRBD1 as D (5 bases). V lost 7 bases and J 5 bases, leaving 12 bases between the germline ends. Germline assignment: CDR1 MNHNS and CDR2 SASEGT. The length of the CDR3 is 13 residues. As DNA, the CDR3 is TGTGCCAGCATGAGACAGACCCACAATGAGCAGTTCTTG. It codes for CASMRQTHNEQFL.

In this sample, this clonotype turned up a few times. The CDR3 is CASSEALGGREQYF. CDR3 coding DNA: TGTGCCAGCAGTGAAGCGCTGGGAGGGCGCGAGCAGTACTTC. The chain carries TRBV2 and TRBJ2-7; 7 bases align to TRBD2. Germline-derived CDR1 and CDR2 are SNHLY and FYNNEI. Germline trimming cut 0 bases from V and 6 bases from J; bases unmatched to any gene: 5. The CDR3 covers 14 residues.

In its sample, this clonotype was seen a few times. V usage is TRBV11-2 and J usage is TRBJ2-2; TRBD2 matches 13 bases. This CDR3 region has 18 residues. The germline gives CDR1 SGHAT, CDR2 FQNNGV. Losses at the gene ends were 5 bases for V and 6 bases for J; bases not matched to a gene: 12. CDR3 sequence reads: CASSRYIGLAGEAGELFF. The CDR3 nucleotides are TGTGCCAGCAGCCGATATATAGGACTAGCGGGAGAGGCCGGGGAGCTGTTTTTT.

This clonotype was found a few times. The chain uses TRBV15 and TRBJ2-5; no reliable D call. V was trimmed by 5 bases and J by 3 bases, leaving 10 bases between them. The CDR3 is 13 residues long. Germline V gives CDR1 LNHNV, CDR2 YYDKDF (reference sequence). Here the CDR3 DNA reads TGTGCCACCAGCGAAACTCCTAAAGAGACCCAGTACTTC. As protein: CATSETPKETQYF.

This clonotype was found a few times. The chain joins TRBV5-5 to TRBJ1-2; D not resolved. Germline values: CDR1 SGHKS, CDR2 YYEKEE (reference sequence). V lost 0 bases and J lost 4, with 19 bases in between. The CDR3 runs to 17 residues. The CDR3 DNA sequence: TGTGCCAGCAGCTTGGAGGTTGGGGTGGCCCCTAGCTATGGCTACACCTTC. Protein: CASSLEVGVAPSYGYTF.

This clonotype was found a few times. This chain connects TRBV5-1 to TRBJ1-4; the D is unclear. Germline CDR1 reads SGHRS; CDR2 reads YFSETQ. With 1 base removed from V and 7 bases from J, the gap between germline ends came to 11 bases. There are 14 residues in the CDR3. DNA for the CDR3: TGCGCCAGCAGCTTGCCCGGGGTGGGTGAAAAACTGTTTTTT. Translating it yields CASSLPGVGEKLFF.

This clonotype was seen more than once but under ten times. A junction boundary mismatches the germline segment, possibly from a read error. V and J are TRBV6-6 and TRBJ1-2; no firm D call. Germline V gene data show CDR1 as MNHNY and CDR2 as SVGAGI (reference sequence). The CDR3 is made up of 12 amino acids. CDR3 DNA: TGTGCCAGCACCCTAAGCCGGGAACCTCCAGCCTTC. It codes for CASTLSREPPAF.

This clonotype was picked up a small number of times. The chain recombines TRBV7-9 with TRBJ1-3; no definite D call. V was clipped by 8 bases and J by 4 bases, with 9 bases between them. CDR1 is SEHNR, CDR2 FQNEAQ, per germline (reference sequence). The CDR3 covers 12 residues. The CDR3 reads CASPMRGNTIYF. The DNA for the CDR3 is TGTGCCAGCCCCATGAGAGGAAACACCATATATTTT.

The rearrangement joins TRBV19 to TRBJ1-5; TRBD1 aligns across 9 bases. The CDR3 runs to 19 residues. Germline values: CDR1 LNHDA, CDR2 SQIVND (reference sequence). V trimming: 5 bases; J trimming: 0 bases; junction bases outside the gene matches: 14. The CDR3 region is CASSPAGTGWAYSNQPQHF. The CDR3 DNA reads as TGTGCCAGTAGTCCAGCAGGGACAGGGTGGGCGTATAGCAATCAGCCCCAGCATTTT.

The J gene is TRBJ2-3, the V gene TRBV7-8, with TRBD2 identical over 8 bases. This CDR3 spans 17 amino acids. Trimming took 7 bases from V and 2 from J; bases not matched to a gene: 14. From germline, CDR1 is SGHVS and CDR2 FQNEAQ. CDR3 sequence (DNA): TGTGCCAGCACCCGATCCGGAGGTAGCGGGACCACAGATACGCAGTATTTT. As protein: CASTRSGGSGTTDTQYF.